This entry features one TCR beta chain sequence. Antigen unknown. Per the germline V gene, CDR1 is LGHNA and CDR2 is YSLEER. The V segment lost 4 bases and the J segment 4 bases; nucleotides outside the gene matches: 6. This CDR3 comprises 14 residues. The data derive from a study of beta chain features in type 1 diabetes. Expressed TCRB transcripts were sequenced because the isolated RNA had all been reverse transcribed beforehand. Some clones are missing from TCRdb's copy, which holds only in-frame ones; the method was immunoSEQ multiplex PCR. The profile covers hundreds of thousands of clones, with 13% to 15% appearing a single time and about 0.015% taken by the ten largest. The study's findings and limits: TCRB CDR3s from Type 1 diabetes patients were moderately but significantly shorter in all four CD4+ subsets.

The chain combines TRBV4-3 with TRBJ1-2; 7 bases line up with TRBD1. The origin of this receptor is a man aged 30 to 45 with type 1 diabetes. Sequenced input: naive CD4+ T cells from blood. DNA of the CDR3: TGCGCCAGCAGCCGCGAACAGGGGACCTATGGCTACACCTTC. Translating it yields CASSREQGTYGYTF.